This T cell receptor beta chain was sequenced for a study of T cells in Graves' hyperthyroidism and ophthalmopathy. The source material, RNA transcripts, was used to amplify TCR beta CDR3 regions. When the TCR CDR3 underwent first-round RT-PCR, the HTBI primer set was used. TCRdb used MiXCR to reprocess the multiplex PCR reads, holding one entry per CDR3 protein. The repertoire has hundreds of thousands of distinct CDR3 sequences, approximately 15% of them found once; the top ten carry 13% to 15%. Graves' hyperthyroidism showing no ophthalmopathy progression within 18 months was considered stable. Hyperthyroidism was newly diagnosed in patients aged 18 to 65 (duration under 2 months). Based on clinical symptoms, serum thyroxine and TRAb, thyroid ultrasound and orbital computed tomography, diagnoses were reached. PBMCs came from 8.5 to 10 ml fresh peripheral blood. CDR1 and CDR2 from the germline V gene are MDHEN and SYDVKM. V was pared by 7 bases and J by 9 bases, with 5 bases of the junction left unmatched. This CDR3 has 13 amino acids.

This clonotype has a count of ten or more. The source of this sequence is a woman between 18 and 29 years old with Graves' hyperthyroidism. The chain employs TRBV28 and TRBJ2-1, with 11 bases aligning to TRBD2. Sample: blood. CDR3 in amino acids: CASIAGGPGEQFF. CDR3 DNA: TGTGCCAGCATAGCGGGAGGGCCTGGTGAGCAGTTCTTC.